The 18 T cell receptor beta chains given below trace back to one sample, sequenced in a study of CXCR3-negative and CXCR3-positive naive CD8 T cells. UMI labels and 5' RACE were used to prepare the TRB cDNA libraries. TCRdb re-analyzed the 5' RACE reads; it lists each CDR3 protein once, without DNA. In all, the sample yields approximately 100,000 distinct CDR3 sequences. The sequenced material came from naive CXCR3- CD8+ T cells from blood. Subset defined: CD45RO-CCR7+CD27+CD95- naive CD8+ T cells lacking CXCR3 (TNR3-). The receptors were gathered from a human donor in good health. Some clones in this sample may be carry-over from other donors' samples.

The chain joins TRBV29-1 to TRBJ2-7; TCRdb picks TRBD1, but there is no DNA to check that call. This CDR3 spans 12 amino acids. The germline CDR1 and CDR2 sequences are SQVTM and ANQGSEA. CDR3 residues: CSVEQGAYEQYF.

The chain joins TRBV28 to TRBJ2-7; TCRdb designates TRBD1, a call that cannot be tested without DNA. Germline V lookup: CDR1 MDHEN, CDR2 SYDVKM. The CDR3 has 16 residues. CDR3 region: CASSFRSRQGLSEQYF.

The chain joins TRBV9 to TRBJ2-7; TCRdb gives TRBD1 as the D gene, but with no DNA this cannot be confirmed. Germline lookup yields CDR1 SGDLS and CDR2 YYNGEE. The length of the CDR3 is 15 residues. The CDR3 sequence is CASSEGQGATYEQYF.

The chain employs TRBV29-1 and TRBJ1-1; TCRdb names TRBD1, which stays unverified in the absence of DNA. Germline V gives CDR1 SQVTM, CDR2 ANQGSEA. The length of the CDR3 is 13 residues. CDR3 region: CSVEDRVNTEAFF.

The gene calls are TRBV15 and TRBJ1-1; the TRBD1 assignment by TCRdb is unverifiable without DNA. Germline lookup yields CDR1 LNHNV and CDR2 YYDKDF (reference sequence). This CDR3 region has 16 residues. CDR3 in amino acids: CATSRDSRTGNTEAFF.

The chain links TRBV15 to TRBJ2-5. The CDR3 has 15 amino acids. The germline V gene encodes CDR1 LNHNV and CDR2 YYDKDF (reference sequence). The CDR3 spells CATSRVRMAWETQYF.

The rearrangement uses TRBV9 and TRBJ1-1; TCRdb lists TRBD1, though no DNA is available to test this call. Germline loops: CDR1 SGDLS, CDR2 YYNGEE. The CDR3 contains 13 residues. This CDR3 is CASSPTGGTEAFF. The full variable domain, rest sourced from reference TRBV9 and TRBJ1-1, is DSGVTQTPKHLITATGQRVTLRCSPRSGDLSVYWYQQSLDQGLQFLIQYYNGEERAKGNILERFSAQQFPDLHSELNLSSLELGDSALYFCASSPTGGTEAFFGQGTRLTVV.

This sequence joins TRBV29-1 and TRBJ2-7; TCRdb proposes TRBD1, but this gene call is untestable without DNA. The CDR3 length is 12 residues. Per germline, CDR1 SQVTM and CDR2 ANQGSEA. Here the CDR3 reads CSGGQSTYEQYF.

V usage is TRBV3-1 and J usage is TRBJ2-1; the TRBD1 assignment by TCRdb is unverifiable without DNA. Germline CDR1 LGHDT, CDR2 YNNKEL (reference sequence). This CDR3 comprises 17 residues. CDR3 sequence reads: CASSQGPGRRTLNEQFF.

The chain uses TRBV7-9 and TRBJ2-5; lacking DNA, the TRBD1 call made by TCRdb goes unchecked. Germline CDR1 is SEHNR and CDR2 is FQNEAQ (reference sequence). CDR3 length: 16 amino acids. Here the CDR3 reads CASSSPGDFTKETQYF.

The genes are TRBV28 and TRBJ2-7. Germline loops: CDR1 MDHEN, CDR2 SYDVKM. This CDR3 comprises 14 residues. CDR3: CASSSLEFPYEQYF. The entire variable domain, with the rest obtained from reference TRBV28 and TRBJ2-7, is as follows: DVKVTQSSRYLVKRTGEKVFLECVQDMDHENMFWYRQDPGLGLRLIYFSYDVKMKEKGDIPEGYSVSREKKERFSLILESASTNQTSMYLCASSSLEFPYEQYFGPGTRLTVT.

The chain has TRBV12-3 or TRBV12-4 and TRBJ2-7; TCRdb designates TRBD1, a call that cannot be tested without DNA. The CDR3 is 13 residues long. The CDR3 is CASSFSQGYEQYF.

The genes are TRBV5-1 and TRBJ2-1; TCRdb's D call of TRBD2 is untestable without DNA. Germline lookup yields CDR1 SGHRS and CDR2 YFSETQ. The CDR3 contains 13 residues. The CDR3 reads CASYAGTRHEQFF.

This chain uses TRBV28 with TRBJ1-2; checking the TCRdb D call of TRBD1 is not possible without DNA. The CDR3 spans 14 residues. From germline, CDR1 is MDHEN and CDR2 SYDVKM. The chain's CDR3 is CASTYLGGADGYTF.

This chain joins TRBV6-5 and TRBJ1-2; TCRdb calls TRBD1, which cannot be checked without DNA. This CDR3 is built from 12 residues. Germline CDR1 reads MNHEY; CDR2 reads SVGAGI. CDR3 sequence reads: CASSPQGYGYTF.

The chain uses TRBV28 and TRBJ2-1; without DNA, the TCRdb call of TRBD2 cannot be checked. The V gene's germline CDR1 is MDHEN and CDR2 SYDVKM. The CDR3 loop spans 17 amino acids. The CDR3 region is CASSLFPPGLALGEQFF.

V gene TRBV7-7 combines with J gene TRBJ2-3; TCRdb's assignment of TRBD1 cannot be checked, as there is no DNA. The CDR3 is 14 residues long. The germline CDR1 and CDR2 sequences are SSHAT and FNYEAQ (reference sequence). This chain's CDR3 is CASSPPGATDTQYF.

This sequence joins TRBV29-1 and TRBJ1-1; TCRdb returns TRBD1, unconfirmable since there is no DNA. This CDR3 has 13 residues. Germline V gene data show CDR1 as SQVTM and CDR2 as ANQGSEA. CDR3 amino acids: CSVAGQGGTEAFF.